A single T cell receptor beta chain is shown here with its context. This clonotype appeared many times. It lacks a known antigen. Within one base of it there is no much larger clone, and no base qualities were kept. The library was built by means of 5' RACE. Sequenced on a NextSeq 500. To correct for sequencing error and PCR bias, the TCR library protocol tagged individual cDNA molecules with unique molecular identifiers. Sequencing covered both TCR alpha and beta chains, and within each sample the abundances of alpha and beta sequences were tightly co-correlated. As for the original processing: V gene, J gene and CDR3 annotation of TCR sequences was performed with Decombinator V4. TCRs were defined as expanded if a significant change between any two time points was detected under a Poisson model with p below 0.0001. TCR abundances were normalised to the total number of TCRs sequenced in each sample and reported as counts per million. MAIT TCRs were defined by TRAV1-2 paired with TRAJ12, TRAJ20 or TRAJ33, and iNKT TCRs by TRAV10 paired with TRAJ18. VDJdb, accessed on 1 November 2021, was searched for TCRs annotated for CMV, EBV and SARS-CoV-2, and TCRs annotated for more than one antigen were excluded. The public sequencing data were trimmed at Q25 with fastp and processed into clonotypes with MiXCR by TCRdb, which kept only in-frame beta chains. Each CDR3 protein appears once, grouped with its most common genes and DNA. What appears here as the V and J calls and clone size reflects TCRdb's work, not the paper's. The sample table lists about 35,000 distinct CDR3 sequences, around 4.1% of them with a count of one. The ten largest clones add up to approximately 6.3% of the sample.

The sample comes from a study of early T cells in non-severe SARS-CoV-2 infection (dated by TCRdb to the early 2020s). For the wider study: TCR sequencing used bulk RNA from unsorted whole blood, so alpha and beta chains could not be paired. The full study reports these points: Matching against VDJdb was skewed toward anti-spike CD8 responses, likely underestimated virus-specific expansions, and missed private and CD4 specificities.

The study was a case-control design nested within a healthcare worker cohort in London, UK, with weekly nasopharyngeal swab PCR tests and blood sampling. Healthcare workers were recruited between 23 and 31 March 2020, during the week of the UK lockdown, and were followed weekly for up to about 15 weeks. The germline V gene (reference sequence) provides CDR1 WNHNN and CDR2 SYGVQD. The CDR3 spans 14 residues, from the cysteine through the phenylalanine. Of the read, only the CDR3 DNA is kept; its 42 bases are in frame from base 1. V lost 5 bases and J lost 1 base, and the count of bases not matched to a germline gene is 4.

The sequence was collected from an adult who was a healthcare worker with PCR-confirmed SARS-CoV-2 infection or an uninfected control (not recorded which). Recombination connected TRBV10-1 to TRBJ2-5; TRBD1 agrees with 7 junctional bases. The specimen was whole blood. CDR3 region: CASSSTGAQETQYF. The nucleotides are TGCGCCAGCAGTTCCACAGGGGCCCAAGAGACCCAGTACTTC.